The 9 T cell receptor beta chains reported below all come from one sample, sequenced in a study of blood T cells in healthy people across ages. For the second PCR, which ran for roughly 6 to 11 cycles, a sample-barcoded 5' primer and a J-beta primer mix were used. One entry per CDR3 protein, called by TCRdb with MiXCR from the 5' RACE reads. This sample has around 970,000 distinct CDR3 sequences; around 54% occur once, and the top ten carry about a fifth. Source material: blood. The origin of the receptors is a woman aged 60-70 years in good health.

The chain carries TRBV29-1 and TRBJ1-1; a possible D gene is TRBD1 (6 bases). This CDR3 has 13 amino acids. From germline, CDR1 is SQVTM and CDR2 ANQGSEA. Trimming pared 4 bases from V and 1 base from J, leaving 10 bases between. This chain's CDR3 is CSVVGGTNTEAFF. In DNA form, the CDR3 reads TGCAGCGTTGTTGGGGGCACGAACACTGAAGCTTTCTTT. The full variable domain, its missing parts supplied by reference TRBV29-1 and TRBJ1-1, is SAVISQKPSRDICQRGTSLTIQCQVDSQVTMMFWYRQQPGQSLTLIATANQGSEATYESGFVIDKFPISRPNLTFSTLTVSNMSPEDSSIYLCSVVGGTNTEAFFGQGTRLTVV.

This clonotype was seen more than once but under ten times. The J gene is TRBJ1-5, the V gene TRBV2, with 7 bases aligning to TRBD1. The J segment lost 3 bases and the V segment lost 5 bases, leaving 7 bases of the junction unmatched. Germline assignment: CDR1 SNHLY and CDR2 FYNNEI. The CDR3 contains 15 residues. CDR3 sequence (DNA): TGTGCCAGCAGTCCAGGGGGAATACTCAATCAGCCCCAGCATTTT. Translation: CASSPGGILNQPQHF.

V and J are TRBV12-3 or TRBV12-4 and TRBJ1-5; D is ambiguous. The CDR3 has 16 residues. Trimming removed 4 bases from V and 0 bases from J, with 13 bases in between. The CDR3 here is CASSSPSWYSNQPQHF. The CDR3 DNA follows: TGTGCCAGCAGTTCCCCCTCCTGGTATAGCAATCAGCCCCAGCATTTT.

This clonotype came up many times. This rearrangement joins TRBV2 to TRBJ1-1; the D is unclear. Germline CDR1 is SNHLY and CDR2 is FYNNEI. CDR3 length: 13 residues. Deletions cut 6 bases from V and 5 bases from J, with 13 bases between. CDR3 DNA: TGTGCCAGCAGGGTAGACGAGAGGACTGAAGCTTTCTTT. As protein: CASRVDERTEAFF.

The V and J genes are TRBV28 and TRBJ2-3, with 11 bases that match TRBD2. V was clipped by 5 bases and J by 5 bases; unmatched bases: 6. The CDR3 has 15 residues. Germline assignment: CDR1 MDHEN and CDR2 SYDVKM. In nucleotides, the CDR3 is TGTGCCAGCAGTACACTAGCGGGAGAGGGAGATACGCAGTATTTT. Its protein is CASSTLAGEGDTQYF.

This chain connects TRBV5-1 to TRBJ1-2; D might be TRBD1 (5 bases). CDR1 and CDR2 from the germline V gene are SGHRS and YFSETQ. With 4 bases removed from V and 2 bases from J, the gap between germline ends came to 12 bases. The CDR3 has 14 amino acids. CDR3 coding DNA: TGCGCCAGCAGCATCCGGGACGGCAACTATGGCTACACCTTC. As protein: CASSIRDGNYGYTF.

The count of this clonotype is one. This chain links TRBV4-3 with TRBJ2-1; D is unresolved. The V and J ends lost 0 bases and 4 bases respectively, with 10 bases between them. Per germline, CDR1 LGHNA and CDR2 YSLEER. The CDR3 has 15 amino acids. DNA of the CDR3: TGCGCCAGCAGCCAAGAACTACGTCAATACAATGAGCAGTTCTTC. This codes for CASSQELRQYNEQFF.

The chain links TRBV6-5 to TRBJ1-1; 7 nucleotides match TRBD1. CDR1 and CDR2 from the germline V gene are MNHEY and SVGAGI. J gave up 2 bases and V 5 bases, and 5 bases lay outside the gene matches. The CDR3 consists of 14 residues. The CDR3 coding sequence is TGTGCCAGCAGTAAGACAGGGTCTAACACTGAAGCTTTCTTT. Protein product: CASSKTGSNTEAFF.

The gene calls are TRBV20-1 and TRBJ2-1; TRBD2 matches at 8 bases. Germline trimming cut 5 bases from V and 8 bases from J; bases unmatched to any gene: 14. The V gene's germline CDR1 is DFQATT and CDR2 SNEGSKA (reference sequence). The CDR3 consists of 15 residues. The CDR3 region is CSAGSRGLVRHEQFF. CDR3 in DNA: TGCAGTGCTGGTTCTCGGGGACTAGTACGCCATGAGCAGTTCTTC.